These 15 T cell receptor beta chains came from one sample sequenced in a study of T cells of healthy individuals. TCRdb re-analysed the 5' RACE reads in MiXCR, keeping a single row per CDR3 protein. The sample holds 100,000 or so distinct CDR3 sequences, 17% seen once. The receptors shown here come from a human donor in good health.

This clonotype came up a few times. The rearrangement joins TRBV28 to TRBJ1-4, with D hard to call. The CDR3 has 13 residues. V lost 4 bases, J lost 3 bases, and 6 bases lay in between. Germline CDR1 MDHEN, CDR2 SYDVKM. The CDR3 DNA is TGTGCCAGCAGTTCCCGATCTAATGAAAAACTGTTTTTT. As protein: CASSSRSNEKLFF.

This clonotype was counted at least ten times. This chain joins TRBV7-8 and TRBJ1-5; no clear D. The CDR3 consists of 16 residues. V was shortened by 4 bases and J by 5 bases, with 18 bases between the two germline ends. Germline loops: CDR1 SGHVS, CDR2 FQNEAQ. CDR3 DNA sequence: TGTGCCAGCAGCTCTATGAGGGCCTTTCCGGATCAGCCCCAGCATTTT. Translated: CASSSMRAFPDQPQHF. Looking up the rest from reference TRBV7-8 and TRBJ1-5 gives the full variable domain: GAGVSQSPRYKVAKRGQDVALRCDPISGHVSLFWYQQALGQGPEFLTYFQNEAQLDKSGLPSDRFFAERPEGSVSTLKIQRTQQEDSAVYLCASSSMRAFPDQPQHFGDGTRLSIL.

The sample holds one count of this clonotype. The chain employs TRBV5-1 and TRBJ2-7, with D uncertain. Germline V lookup: CDR1 SGHRS, CDR2 YFSETQ. The CDR3 is made up of 14 amino acids. V was cut by 4 bases and J by 2 bases, with 13 bases left in between. Written as DNA, the CDR3 is TGCGCCAGCAGCCCACTCCCGGGCACCTACGAGCAGTACTTC. Protein: CASSPLPGTYEQYF. Full variable domain (missing parts from reference TRBV5-1 and TRBJ2-7): KAGVTQTPRYLIKTRGQQVTLSCSPISGHRSVSWYQQTPGQGLQFLFEYFSETQRNKGNFPGRFSGRQFSNSRSEMNVSTLELGDSALYLCASSPLPGTYEQYFGPGTRLTVT.

The V call is TRBV7-9, the J call TRBJ2-6; TRBD1 agrees at 7 bases. Germline V gene lookup returns CDR1 SEHNR and CDR2 FQNEAQ (reference sequence). Trimming removed 8 bases from V and 4 bases from J; junction bases left unmatched: 5. There are 14 residues in the CDR3. This CDR3 is CASGTGAGANVLTF. CDR3 DNA sequence: TGTGCCAGCGGTACAGGGGCCGGGGCCAACGTCCTGACTTTC.

This clonotype was observed at least ten times. The chain employs TRBV6-5 and TRBJ2-3, with 15 bases identical to TRBD2. In germline, CDR1 is MNHEY, CDR2 SVGAGI. The CDR3 extends over 15 amino acids. V lost 5 bases to trimming and J lost 4 bases; unmatched junction nucleotides: 1. The CDR3 reads CASSGLAGGPDTQYF. The CDR3, as DNA: TGTGCCAGCAGTGGACTAGCGGGAGGGCCAGATACGCAGTATTTT.

The chain employs TRBV2 and TRBJ1-2, with D maybe TRBD1 (5 bases). The CDR3 is 13 residues long. Germline CDR1 and CDR2: SNHLY and FYNNEI. The ends were cut back, 7 bases at V and 0 bases at J, with 9 bases in the middle. The CDR3 region is CASTRQPNYGYTF. The CDR3 region has the DNA TGTGCCAGCACAAGACAGCCTAACTATGGCTACACCTTC.

The V gene is TRBV7-6, the J gene TRBJ2-2; no firm D call. The V and J ends lost 9 bases and 3 bases respectively, with 17 bases between them. This CDR3 has 15 residues. Germline V gene data show CDR1 as SGHVS and CDR2 as FNYEAQ. This CDR3 is CASTGRPSDTGELFF. CDR3 bases: TGTGCCAGTACTGGACGGCCGTCGGACACCGGGGAGCTGTTTTTT.

The chain combines TRBV3-1 with TRBJ2-5; the D gene could be TRBD1 or TRBD2 (5 bases each). The CDR3 is 11 amino acids. Germline V gene sequence: CDR1 LGHDT, CDR2 YNNKEL (reference sequence). V shed 1 base and J shed 9 bases, with 6 bases lying between them. CDR3 in amino acids: CASSQGDAQYF. CDR3 DNA: TGTGCCAGCAGCCAAGGGGACGCCCAGTACTTC.

The chain combines TRBV12-3 or TRBV12-4 with TRBJ2-7; a possible D gene is TRBD1 (7 bases). The CDR3 covers 14 residues. Trimming removed 7 bases at V and 0 bases at J, with 13 bases between. The CDR3 region has the DNA TGTGCCAGCACCCGGCGGGACAGCTCCTACGAGCAGTACTTC. Translation gives CASTRRDSSYEQYF.

There are many counts of this clonotype. The chain is built from TRBV6-2 or TRBV6-3 and TRBJ2-2, with 9 bases that match TRBD1. CDR1 is MNHEY and CDR2 is SVGEGT in the germline V gene. The CDR3 contains 15 residues. The trim removed 5 bases at V and 5 bases at J, leaving 6 bases unmatched. Here the CDR3 reads CASSDLQGATGELFF. The CDR3 DNA follows: TGTGCCAGCAGTGACTTACAGGGGGCTACCGGGGAGCTGTTTTTT.

In its sample, this clonotype was seen a few times. The gene calls are TRBV10-2 and TRBJ2-4; D possibly corresponds to TRBD2 (6 bases). The germline V gene encodes CDR1 WSHSY and CDR2 SAAADI. The CDR3 length is 17 residues. The ends were cut back, 4 bases at V and 0 bases at J, with 16 bases in the middle. This CDR3 is CASSVAEAPLAKNIQYF. In DNA form, the CDR3 reads TGCGCCAGCAGTGTAGCGGAAGCACCACTAGCCAAAAACATTCAGTACTTC.

The chain has TRBV10-3 and TRBJ1-4, with TRBD1 as a possible D gene (5 bases). The CDR3 loop spans 12 amino acids. Germline loops: CDR1 ENHRY, CDR2 SYGVKD. The V gene lost 4 bases and the J gene lost 6 bases, with 6 bases spanning the gap. This chain's CDR3 is CAISAGDEKLFF. CDR3 coding DNA: TGTGCCATCAGTGCGGGGGATGAAAAACTGTTTTTT.

The sample holds a few counts of this clonotype. The chain employs TRBV4-1 and TRBJ2-3; TRBD1 is a possible D gene (5 bases). The V gene's germline CDR1 is MGHRA and CDR2 YSYEKL. Deletions cut 1 base from V and 0 bases from J, with 11 bases between. CDR3 size: 16 residues. The CDR3 DNA is TGCGCCAGCAGCCAAGTTCTGACAGCTAGCACAGATACGCAGTATTTT. Protein sequence: CASSQVLTASTDTQYF.

This chain links TRBV12-5 with TRBJ1-2; no clear D. V was shortened by 4 bases and J by 6 bases, with 9 bases between the two germline ends. Germline values: CDR1 LGHNT, CDR2 FRNRAP. This CDR3 region has 12 residues. This chain's CDR3 is CASGSRSHGYTF. In DNA form, the CDR3 reads TGTGCTAGTGGTTCGAGGTCCCATGGCTACACCTTC.

This clonotype was found a few times. The V call is TRBV6-6, the J call TRBJ2-3; D gene uncertain. This CDR3 has 14 amino acids. The V gene lost 1 base and the J gene lost 1 base, with 6 bases spanning the gap. Germline V gene sequence: CDR1 MNHNY, CDR2 SVGAGI (reference sequence). The CDR3: CASSYWAGTDTQYF. As DNA, the CDR3 is TGTGCCAGCAGTTACTGGGCGGGCACAGATACGCAGTATTTT.